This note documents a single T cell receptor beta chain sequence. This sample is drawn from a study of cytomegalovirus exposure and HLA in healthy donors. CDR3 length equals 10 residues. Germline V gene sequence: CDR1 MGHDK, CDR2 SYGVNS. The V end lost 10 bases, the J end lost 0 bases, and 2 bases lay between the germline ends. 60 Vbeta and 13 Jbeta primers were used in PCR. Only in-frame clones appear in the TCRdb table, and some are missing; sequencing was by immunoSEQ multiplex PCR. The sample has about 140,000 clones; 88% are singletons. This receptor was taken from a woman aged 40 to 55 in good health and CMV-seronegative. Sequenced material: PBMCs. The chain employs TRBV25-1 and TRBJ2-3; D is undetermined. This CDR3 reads CATSTDTQYF. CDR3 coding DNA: TGTGCCACAAGCACAGATACGCAGTATTTT.